This T cell receptor (beta chain) was sequenced during a study of shared clonotypes between healthy human individuals. Points from the study as a whole: Blood was the sole source, and tissue repertoires probably differ. Although depth was large, rarefaction showed that sequencing of the sorted subsets was incomplete.

For this clone: The antigen is not known.

There are 13 residues in the CDR3. The germline CDR1 and CDR2 sequences are SNHLY and FYNNEI. Trimming stripped 7 bases from V and 2 bases from J, with 11 bases between. Measured with immunoSEQ multiplex PCR; TCRdb has only the in-frame clones, and not every one. Here the sample spans over a million clones, approximately 97% being singletons. Sequencing used naive CD4+ T cells sorted from blood. The sample's subset: CD45RA+ positively selected. This receptor was identified in a man aged 30-40 years in good health. The chain combines TRBV2 with TRBJ1-1; D is perhaps TRBD1 (6 bases). CDR3 sequence (DNA): TGTGCCAGCACGATGGACAGTAACACTGAAGCTTTCTTT. Protein product: CASTMDSNTEAFF.